This paragraph reports one T cell receptor beta chain. This sample was included in a study of T cell repertoires in cytomegalovirus infection. The length of the CDR3 is 18 residues. Trimming removed 1 base from V and 2 bases from J; junction bases left unmatched: 7. Per the germline V gene, CDR1 is KGHSH and CDR2 is LQKENI. Using its own MiXCR run on the reads, TCRdb lists one record per CDR3 protein. The table has approximately 700,000 distinct CDR3 sequences, 35% seen once; the top ten hold 2.5% to 3%. This receptor was obtained from a human donor in good health (CMV status not recorded). Some clones in this sample may be carry-over from other donors' samples. Sequenced sample: PBMCs. This chain connects TRBV18 to TRBJ2-6, with 8 nucleotides matching TRBD1. CDR3 loop: CASSPLQGAQTGANVLTF. The CDR3 DNA follows: TGTGCCAGCTCACCACTTCAGGGGGCGCAAACTGGGGCCAACGTCCTGACTTTC.